This TCR beta chain stems from a study of cytomegalovirus exposure and HLA in healthy donors. CDR3 size: 13 residues. Germline loops: CDR1 GTSNPN, CDR2 SVGIG (reference sequence). Trimming removed 0 bases from V and 3 bases from J, with 9 bases in between. The study's findings and limits: Roughly uniform sequencing depth across donors was assumed, possibly incorrectly. It was likely that a cluster of highly shared sequence variants was a sequencing artifact. Certain indistinguishable V segments, among them TRBV6-2 and TRBV6-3, were excluded. A later analysis reported that several of the most significant clusters appeared to be linked to common viral pathogens, among them Epstein-Barr virus.

Worth noting for this clone: Its target is unknown.

PCR used 60 Vbeta primers and 13 Jbeta primers. Produced via immunoSEQ multiplex PCR; TCRdb's table is partial and in-frame only. The sample contains more than 150,000 clones, roughly 80% of which appear only once. This sequence originates from a man aged 35 to 55 in good health and CMV-seropositive. The source material was PBMCs. The chain carries TRBV30 and TRBJ2-7; D may be TRBD1 (5 bases). This CDR3 is CAWSVVQGYEQYF. In DNA form, the CDR3 reads TGTGCCTGGAGTGTCGTTCAGGGCTACGAGCAGTACTTC.